This TCR beta chain was sequenced in a study of blood T cell repertoires in COVID-19. At the level of the study: Samples of COVID-19 (acute and convalescent) were obtained from the United States, Italy and Spain. The cDNA or gDNA used as material had been derived from T cells, B-cell-depleted T cells, or PBMCs.

Per the authors' pipeline: Amplification from reference gene primers served as the basis for estimated nucleated cell counts. Clones were read by immunoSEQ multiplex PCR, and TCRdb kept only the in-frame ones, dropping some. The V and J calls and clone size were taken over from that table, and D and trimming were inferred from the DNA. The repertoire holds about 220,000 clones, with approximately 82% as singletons. The sequenced sample consisted of peripheral blood. The TCR comes from a man aged 50 to 59 with active or convalescent COVID-19.

The CDR3 DNA is TGTGCCAGCAGTTACTTTAATTCCTACGAGCAGTACTTC. Translated, it gives CASSYFNSYEQYF. J is TRBJ2-7 and V is TRBV6-5, with D unresolved. Between the trimmed V and J ends, which lost 1 base and 1 base, there was a span of 5 bases. The CDR3 sequence is 13 residues long. Germline CDR1 and CDR2: MNHEY and SVGAGI.